Listed here are 15 T cell receptor beta chains from one sample, sequenced in a study of human T cells and chemical hapten exposure. From the RACE reads, TCRdb called clonotypes with MiXCR, one entry per CDR3 protein. The table shows about 110,000 distinct CDR3 sequences, with 9.5% to 15% occurring only once. Described time point: pre-sensitization, week 0. Documented treatment: therapeutic diphenylcyclopropenone sensitization with weekly scalp DPC. Sequenced here: whole blood, sampled in connection with sensitization to the hapten diphenylcyclopropenone (DPC). All receptors derive from a woman aged 50 to 60 with alopecia areata. Some clones in this sample may be carry-over from other donors' samples.

This clonotype was seen only a few times. CDR3 protein: CASSEGVWGANVLTF. The CDR3 nucleotides are TGTGCCAGCAGTGAGGGGGTGTGGGGGGCCAACGTCCTGACTTTC. The V and J genes are TRBV25-1 and TRBJ2-6; D tentatively fits TRBD1 or TRBD2 (5 bases each). The CDR3 is 15 residues long. Germline V CDR1 and CDR2: MGHDK, SYGVNS. Trimming pared 3 bases from V and 4 bases from J, leaving 10 bases between.

This clonotype was detected only once. The gene calls are TRBV3-1 and TRBJ1-5, with TRBD1 as a possible D gene (5 bases). Between the trimmed V and J ends, which lost 10 bases and 0 bases, there was a span of 19 bases. Per the germline V gene, CDR1 is LGHDT and CDR2 is YNNKEL (reference sequence). CDR3 length equals 16 residues. In DNA form, the CDR3 reads TGTGCCAACCAGGAGGGACCAGGTTATAGCAATCAGCCCCAGCATTTT. Its protein is CANQEGPGYSNQPQHF. Full variable domain (missing parts from reference TRBV3-1 and TRBJ1-5): DTAVSQTPKYLVTQMGNDKSIKCEQNLGHDTMYWYKQDSKKFLKIMFSYNNKELIINETVPNRFSPKSPDKAHLNLHINSLELGDSAVYFCANQEGPGYSNQPQHFGDGTRLSIL.

The table lists this clonotype with a few counts. DNA of the CDR3: TGTGCCAGCAGTTCCGGGCAGGGGCTAGGCTACACCTTC. This encodes CASSSGQGLGYTF. The chain carries TRBV7-2 and TRBJ1-2; a weak D match, TRBD1 (6 bases). Germline loops: CDR1 SGHTA, CDR2 FQGNSA. The V and J ends lost 6 bases and 8 bases respectively, with 16 bases between them. The CDR3 spans 13 residues.

The DNA of the CDR3 is TGTGCCAGCAGCCAAGAGGGCTGGGCGAACACCGGGGAGCTGTTTTTT. Translation: CASSQEGWANTGELFF. This chain links TRBV4-2 with TRBJ2-2; D not resolved. The CDR3 covers 16 residues. Germline V gene sequence: CDR1 LGHNA, CDR2 YNFKEQ. With 0 bases removed from V and 0 bases from J, the gap between germline ends came to 8 bases.

This clonotype was picked up a small number of times. The chain couples TRBV28 to TRBJ2-1; D ambiguous. This CDR3 is 15 amino acids long. Looked up from germline, CDR1 is MDHEN and CDR2 is SYDVKM. V shed 7 bases and J shed 7 bases, with 20 bases lying between them. CDR3 amino acids: CASTPVSRRPNEQFF. CDR3 bases: TGTGCCAGCACCCCCGTCTCAAGGCGACCGAATGAGCAGTTCTTC.

This chain uses TRBV12-3 or TRBV12-4 with TRBJ1-2, with 7 bases aligning to TRBD1. The CDR3 is 16 residues long. With 3 bases clipped from V and 3 bases from J, the junction kept 10 bases outside the gene matches. This CDR3 is CASSFDRAPRHYGYTF. Here the CDR3 DNA reads TGTGCCAGCAGTTTCGACAGGGCCCCTAGACACTATGGCTACACCTTC.

This clonotype was detected ten times or more. The chain recombines TRBV6-6 with TRBJ1-6, with a possible D match to TRBD1 (6 bases). The germline V gene encodes CDR1 MNHNY and CDR2 SVGAGI (reference sequence). The ends were cut back, 0 bases at V and 2 bases at J, with 11 bases in the middle. The CDR3 length is 17 residues. The CDR3: CASSYSRGGTYNSPLHF. DNA of the CDR3: TGTGCCAGCAGTTACTCGAGAGGGGGAACCTATAATTCACCCCTCCACTTT.

V usage is TRBV28 and J usage is TRBJ2-3; 11 bases fit TRBD2. The CDR3 contains 16 residues. Germline CDR1 MDHEN, CDR2 SYDVKM. After removal of 7 bases from V and 4 bases from J, the junction contained 10 bases not matched to a gene. For the CDR3, the DNA is TGTGCCAGCAAACTGAGGGCTAGCGGGGGGTCAGATACGCAGTATTTT. This sequence encodes CASKLRASGGSDTQYF.

In this sample, this clonotype turned up many times. The CDR3 DNA reads as TGTGCCAGCAGCCCTCTTGCGATGGGTGGAGCCTACGAGCAGTACTTC. It is translated as CASSPLAMGGAYEQYF. The chain is built from TRBV4-2 and TRBJ2-7; D call uncertain. Deletions cut 4 bases from V and 2 bases from J, with 18 bases between. Germline V gives CDR1 LGHNA, CDR2 YNFKEQ. The length of the CDR3 is 16 residues.

The rearrangement uses TRBV29-1 and TRBJ1-2; D call uncertain. The V gene lost 3 bases and the J gene lost 6 bases, with 11 bases spanning the gap. CDR1 SQVTM and CDR2 ANQGSEA come from the germline V gene. The CDR3 runs 12 residues. CDR3 loop: CSVDRGTDGYTF. The CDR3 nucleotides read TGCAGCGTTGACCGGGGAACGGATGGCTACACCTTC.

This clonotype was counted at least ten times. CDR3 in amino acids: CASSLDYSSYEQYF. The DNA of the CDR3 is TGTGCCAGCAGCTTAGATTATAGCTCCTACGAGCAGTACTTC. The chain recombines TRBV11-2 with TRBJ2-7; D gene uncertain. Germline V CDR1 and CDR2: SGHAT, FQNNGV. This CDR3 is 14 amino acids long. V shed 0 bases and J shed 0 bases, with 6 bases lying between them.

In DNA form, the CDR3 reads TGCAGCGTTGTATGGGGATCTGGGGCCAACGTCCTGACTTTC. It translates to CSVVWGSGANVLTF. The J gene is TRBJ2-6, the V gene TRBV29-1, with D uncertain. V was cut by 4 bases and J by 1 base, with 8 bases left in between. CDR1 and CDR2 from the germline V gene are SQVTM and ANQGSEA. This CDR3 is 14 amino acids long. Full variable domain (remainder filled in from reference TRBV29-1 and TRBJ2-6): SAVISQKPSRDICQRGTSLTIQCQVDSQVTMMFWYRQQPGQSLTLIATANQGSEATYESGFVIDKFPISRPNLTFSTLTVSNMSPEDSSIYLCSVVWGSGANVLTFGAGSRLTVL.

This clonotype was seen a few times. The chain has TRBV6-2 or TRBV6-3 and TRBJ1-3; perhaps TRBD1 as D (6 bases). Germline assignment: CDR1 MNHEY and CDR2 SVGEGT. The V gene lost 2 bases and the J gene lost 0 bases, with 14 bases spanning the gap. The length of the CDR3 is 17 residues. CDR3 region: CASSYGGTRSSGNTIYF. CDR3 DNA sequence: TGTGCCAGCAGTTACGGGGGCACCAGGAGCTCTGGAAACACCATATATTTT.

The gene calls are TRBV19 and TRBJ2-3; D uncertain. V lost 8 bases and J 0 bases, leaving 18 bases between the germline ends. The CDR3 sequence is 16 residues long. Germline loops: CDR1 LNHDA, CDR2 SQIVND (reference sequence). The chain's CDR3 is CASSKLERASTDTQYF. The CDR3 bases are TGTGCCAGTTCTAAATTGGAGCGAGCTAGCACAGATACGCAGTATTTT.

The table lists this clonotype with many counts. The chain couples TRBV7-2 to TRBJ2-7, with 12 bases fitting TRBD1. The CDR3 sequence is 14 residues long. The germline V gene has CDR1 SGHTA and CDR2 FQGNSA. Germline trimming cut 6 bases from V and 6 bases from J; bases unmatched to any gene: 6. CDR3: CASRTGQGAREQYF. The CDR3 nucleotides read TGTGCCAGCAGAACGGGACAGGGGGCGCGCGAGCAGTACTTC.